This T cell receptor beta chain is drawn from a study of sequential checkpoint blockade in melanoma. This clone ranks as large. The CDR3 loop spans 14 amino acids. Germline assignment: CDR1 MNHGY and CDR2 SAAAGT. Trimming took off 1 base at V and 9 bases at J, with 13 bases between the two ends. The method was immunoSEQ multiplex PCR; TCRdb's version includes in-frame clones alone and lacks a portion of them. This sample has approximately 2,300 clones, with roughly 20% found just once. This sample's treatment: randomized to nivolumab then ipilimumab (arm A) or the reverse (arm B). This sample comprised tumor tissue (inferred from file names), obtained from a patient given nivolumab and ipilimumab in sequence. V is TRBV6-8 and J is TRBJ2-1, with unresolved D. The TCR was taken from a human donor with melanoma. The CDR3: CASSYLGDPLEQFF. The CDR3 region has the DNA TGTGCCAGCAGTTACTTAGGTGATCCGCTTGAGCAGTTCTTC.